In its sample, the clone carrying this TCR beta chain was seen a few times. This sample is drawn from a study of blood T cell repertoires in COVID-19. Looking at the study overall: Material from acute and convalescent COVID-19 was sourced from the United States, Italy and Spain. PBMCs, B-cell-depleted T cells, or T cells were the source of the cDNA or gDNA that made up the material.

The V gene lost 4 bases and the J gene lost 7 bases, with 16 bases spanning the gap. Germline V gives CDR1 MNHEY, CDR2 SVGAGI. CDR3 length: 15 residues. In the original processing: Amplification from reference gene primers served as the basis for estimated nucleated cell counts. Repertoires were generated with immunoSEQ multiplex PCR, while TCRdb's copy carries only in-frame clones and drops some. D and trimming come from the DNA, and the V and J calls and clone size come from that table. This table holds about 200,000 clones, 84% found once. This chain connects TRBV6-5 to TRBJ2-2; tentative D call: TRBD1 (5 bases). This receptor was obtained from a woman aged 45 to 65 with active or convalescent COVID-19. Sequencing was done on a sample of peripheral blood. The CDR3 DNA follows: TGTGCCAGCAGTTCCTCCCAGGGTTTAGGCGGGGAGCTGTTTTTT. Its translation: CASSSSQGLGGELFF.